The next 4 T cell receptor beta chains were all read from a single sample in a study of shared clonotypes between healthy human individuals. Some clones are missing from TCRdb's copy, which holds only in-frame ones; the method was immunoSEQ multiplex PCR. The sample records some 790,000 clones, 72% being singletons. The sample consisted of memory CD4+ T cells sorted from blood. Subset: CD45RA-negative fraction. These TCRs come from a woman aged 25-40 years in good health.

The chain uses TRBV19 and TRBJ2-2; 8 nucleotides match TRBD2. The length of the CDR3 is 16 residues. CDR1 is LNHDA, CDR2 SQIVND, per germline (reference sequence). With V trimmed by 1 base and J by 2 bases, 3 bases remained unmatched. CDR3 in amino acids: CASSIGTSGNTGELFF. CDR3 in DNA: TGTGCCAGTAGTATAGGAACTAGCGGAAACACCGGGGAGCTGTTTTTT.

The V and J genes are TRBV19 and TRBJ1-2; 8 bases are shared with TRBD1. V was clipped by 4 bases and J by 4 bases; unmatched bases: 11. The V gene's germline CDR1 is LNHDA and CDR2 SQIVND (reference sequence). The CDR3 is made up of 16 amino acids. DNA for the CDR3: TGTGCCAGTAGTAAACCGACAGGGGCTCGGTCCTATGGCTACACCTTC. This codes for CASSKPTGARSYGYTF.

CDR3 residues: CASSQVSGDSGANVLTF. In DNA, the CDR3 is TGCGCCAGCAGCCAAGTTAGCGGGGACTCTGGGGCCAACGTCCTGACTTTC. This chain connects TRBV4-1 to TRBJ2-6; 8 bases line up with TRBD2. The CDR3 extends over 17 amino acids. The V and J ends lost 1 base and 0 bases, in that order; junction bases with no gene match: 2. Germline V gene sequence: CDR1 MGHRA, CDR2 YSYEKL.

This chain links TRBV28 with TRBJ2-4; 14 bases match TRBD2. CDR3 length: 19 residues. CDR1 MDHEN and CDR2 SYDVKM come from the germline V gene. The V gene end was trimmed by 6 bases and the J gene end by 0 bases; junction bases not matched to a gene: 10. The CDR3: CASSYGLAGGPLAKNIQYF. DNA of the CDR3: TGTGCCAGCAGCTACGGACTAGCGGGAGGACCATTAGCCAAAAACATTCAGTACTTC.